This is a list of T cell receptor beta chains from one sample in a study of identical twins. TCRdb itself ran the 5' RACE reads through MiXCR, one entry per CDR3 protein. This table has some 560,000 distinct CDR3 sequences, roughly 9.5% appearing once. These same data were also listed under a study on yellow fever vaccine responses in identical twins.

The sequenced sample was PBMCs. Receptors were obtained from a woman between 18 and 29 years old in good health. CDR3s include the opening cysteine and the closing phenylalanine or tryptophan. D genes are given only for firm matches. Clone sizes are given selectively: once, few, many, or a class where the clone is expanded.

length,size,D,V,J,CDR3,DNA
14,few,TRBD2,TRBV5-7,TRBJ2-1,CASSWDRTSGREFF,TGTGCCAGCAGCTGGGATCGGACTAGCGGACGTGAGTTCTTC
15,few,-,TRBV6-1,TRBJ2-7,CASSQTGSGLGEQYF,TGTGCCAGCAGTCAGACGGGGAGTGGGCTCGGCGAGCAGTACTTC
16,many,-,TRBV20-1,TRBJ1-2,CSARRGEKGSNYGYTF,TGCAGTGCTAGAAGGGGAGAAAAGGGATCGAACTATGGCTACACCTTC
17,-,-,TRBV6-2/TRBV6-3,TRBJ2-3,CASSYFRPGTVTDTQYF,TGTGCCAGCAGTTACTTTCGACCCGGGACGGTGACAGATACGCAGTATTTT
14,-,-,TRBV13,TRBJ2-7,CASSPGPIDGEQYF,TGTGCCAGCAGCCCTGGACCAATCGATGGGGAGCAGTACTTC
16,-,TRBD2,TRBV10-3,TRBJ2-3,CAISEIAGAPSDTQYF,TGTGCCATCAGTGAGATAGCGGGGGCCCCATCAGATACGCAGTATTTT
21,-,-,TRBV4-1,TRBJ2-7,CASSPQQGSRPQGGSRYEQYF,TGCGCCAGCAGCCCTCAACAGGGGAGTAGACCTCAGGGGGGGAGTAGATACGAGCAGTACTTC
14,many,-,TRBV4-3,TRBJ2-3,CASSQDGAGDTQYF,TGCGCCAGCAGCCAAGACGGGGCGGGGGATACGCAGTATTTT
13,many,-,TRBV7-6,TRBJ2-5,CASSLVYGETQYF,TGTGCCAGCAGCTTAGTATACGGGGAGACCCAGTACTTC
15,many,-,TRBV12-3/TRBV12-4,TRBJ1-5,CASSASEYSNQPQHF,TGTGCCAGCAGTGCCTCCGAGTATAGCAATCAGCCCCAGCATTTT
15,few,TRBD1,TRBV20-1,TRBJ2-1,CSARRSGTGTNEQFF,TGCAGTGCTAGGCGGTCCGGGACAGGGACCAATGAGCAGTTCTTC
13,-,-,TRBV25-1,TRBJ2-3,CASSAWGADTQYF,TGTGCCAGCAGTGCTTGGGGGGCGGATACGCAGTATTTT
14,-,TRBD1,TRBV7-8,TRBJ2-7,CASSGTGYGYEQYF,TGTGCCAGCAGCGGGACAGGGTATGGCTACGAGCAGTACTTC
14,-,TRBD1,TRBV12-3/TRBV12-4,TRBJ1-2,CASRPGTGGFGYTF,TGTGCCAGCAGGCCCGGGACAGGAGGTTTTGGCTACACCTTC
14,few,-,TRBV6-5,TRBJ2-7,CASSSPGLSTRQYF,TGTGCCAGCAGTTCGCCGGGACTCTCTACGAGGCAGTACTTC
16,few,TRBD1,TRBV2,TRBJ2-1,CASSPRQGGSYNEQFF,TGTGCCAGCAGCCCCAGACAGGGCGGGTCCTACAATGAGCAGTTCTTC
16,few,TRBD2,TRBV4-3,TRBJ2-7,CASSQDRAGSAYEQYF,TGCGCCAGCAGCCAAGATAGAGCGGGAAGCGCCTACGAGCAGTACTTC
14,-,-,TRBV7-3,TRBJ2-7,CASSTNGGSYEQYF,TGTGCCAGCAGCACTAACGGGGGATCCTACGAGCAGTACTTC
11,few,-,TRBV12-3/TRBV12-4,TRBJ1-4,CASSSSRKLFF,TGTGCCAGCAGCAGTTCCCGAAAACTGTTTTTT
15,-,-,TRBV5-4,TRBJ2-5,CASSQGRRLQETQYF,TGTGCCAGCAGCCAGGGGCGGCGCCTCCAAGAGACCCAGTACTTC
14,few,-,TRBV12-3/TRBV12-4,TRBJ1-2,CASSPYRERYGYTF,TGTGCCAGCAGCCCTTACAGGGAGCGCTATGGCTACACCTTC
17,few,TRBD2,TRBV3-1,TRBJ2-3,CASSQEARGGQLYTQYF,TGTGCCAGCAGCCAAGAAGCGCGGGGGGGCCAATTATATACGCAGTATTTT
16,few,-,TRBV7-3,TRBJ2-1,CASSLYLQGSNNEQFF,TGTGCCAGCAGCTTATATCTTCAGGGGTCGAACAATGAGCAGTTCTTC
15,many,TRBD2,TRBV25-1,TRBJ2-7,CASSGGLADSYEQYF,TGTGCCAGCAGTGGGGGACTAGCGGATTCCTACGAGCAGTACTTC
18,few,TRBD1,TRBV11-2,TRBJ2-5,CASSPPGMTGGIQETQYF,TGTGCCAGCAGCCCCCCCGGTATGACAGGGGGAATCCAAGAGACCCAGTACTTC
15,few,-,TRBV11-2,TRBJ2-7,CASSSQQGLPYEQYF,TGTGCCAGCAGCTCCCAACAGGGATTACCCTACGAGCAGTACTTC
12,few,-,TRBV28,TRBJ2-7,CASRSVANEQYF,TGTGCCAGCAGGAGCGTCGCGAACGAGCAGTACTTC
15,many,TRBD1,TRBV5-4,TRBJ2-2,CASSEGQGNTGELFF,TGTGCCAGCAGCGAGGGACAGGGGAACACCGGGGAGCTGTTTTTT
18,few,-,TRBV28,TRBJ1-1,CASSPHLGGDESGAEAFF,TGTGCCAGCAGTCCCCATTTGGGGGGCGACGAATCAGGCGCTGAAGCTTTCTTT
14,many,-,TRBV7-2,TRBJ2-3,CASSFLEGTDTQYF,TGTGCCAGCAGCTTCTTAGAAGGCACAGATACGCAGTATTTT
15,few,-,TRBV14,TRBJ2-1,CASSLTAGAYNEQFF,TGTGCCAGCAGCCTAACGGCCGGAGCCTACAATGAGCAGTTCTTC
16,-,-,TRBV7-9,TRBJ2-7,CASSAKIQGTGYEQYF,TGTGCCAGCAGCGCTAAAATACAGGGCACGGGATACGAGCAGTACTTC
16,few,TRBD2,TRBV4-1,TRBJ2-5,CASSQRPTSGQETQYF,TGCGCCAGCAGCCAACGACCGACTAGCGGCCAAGAGACCCAGTACTTC
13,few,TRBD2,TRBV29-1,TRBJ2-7,CSVGPSGSNEQYF,TGCAGCGTTGGCCCTAGCGGGAGCAACGAGCAGTACTTC
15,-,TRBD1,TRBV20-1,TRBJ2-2,CSAADRGEDTGELFF,TGCAGTGCTGCCGACAGGGGGGAGGACACCGGGGAGCTGTTTTTT
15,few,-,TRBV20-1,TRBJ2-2,CSAISRQPNTGELFF,TGCAGTGCCATCTCGCGGCAGCCGAACACCGGGGAGCTGTTTTTT
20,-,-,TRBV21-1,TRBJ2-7,CASSTEGGLAGGPGNYEQYF,TGTGCCAGCAGCACCGAAGGGGGACTAGCGGGAGGGCCGGGAAACTACGAGCAGTACTTC
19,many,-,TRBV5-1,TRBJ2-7,CASSLEGTASFGRAGEQYF,TGCGCCAGCAGCTTGGAGGGGACAGCTTCTTTCGGGAGGGCAGGGGAGCAGTACTTC
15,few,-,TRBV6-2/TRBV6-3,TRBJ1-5,CASSPDRNNNQPQHF,TGTGCCAGCAGCCCGGACCGAAACAACAATCAGCCCCAGCATTTT
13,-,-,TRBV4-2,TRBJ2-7,CASSQEEAYEQYF,TGTGCCAGCAGCCAAGAGGAGGCCTACGAGCAGTACTTC
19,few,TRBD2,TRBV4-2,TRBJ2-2,CASSQGPLAGDTNTGELFF,TGTGCCAGCAGCCAAGGACCACTAGCGGGAGATACGAACACCGGGGAGCTGTTTTTT
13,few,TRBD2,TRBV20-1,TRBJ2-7,CSASLAGVHEQYF,TGCAGTGCTAGTCTAGCGGGCGTCCACGAGCAGTACTTC
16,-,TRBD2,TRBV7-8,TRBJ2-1,CASSSRLAGPDNEQFF,TGTGCCAGCAGCTCGAGACTAGCGGGGCCCGACAATGAGCAGTTCTTC
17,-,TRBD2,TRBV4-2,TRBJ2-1,CASSQDTRGGYYNEQFF,TGTGCCAGCAGCCAAGATACGCGGGGGGGATATTACAATGAGCAGTTCTTC
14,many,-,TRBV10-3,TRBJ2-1,CAISERTSLAEQFF,TGTGCCATCAGTGAGCGTACTAGTCTGGCTGAGCAGTTCTTC
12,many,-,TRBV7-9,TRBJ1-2,CASSGANYGYTF,TGTGCCAGCAGCGGAGCAAACTATGGCTACACCTTC
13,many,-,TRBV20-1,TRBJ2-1,CSAPRSSYNEQFF,TGCAGTGCACCCAGGTCCTCCTACAATGAGCAGTTCTTC
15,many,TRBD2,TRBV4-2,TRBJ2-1,CASSRRERGGNEQFF,TGTGCCAGCAGCCGACGTGAGCGGGGGGGCAATGAGCAGTTCTTC
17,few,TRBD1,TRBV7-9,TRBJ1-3,CASSSRDSESSGNTIYF,TGTGCCAGCAGCTCCCGGGACAGTGAGAGCTCTGGAAACACCATATATTTT
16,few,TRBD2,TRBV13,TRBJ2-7,CASSLVGAGDENEQYF,TGTGCCAGCAGCTTAGTAGGGGCGGGAGATGAGAACGAGCAGTACTTC
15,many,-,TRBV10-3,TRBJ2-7,CAISESTGSSYEQYF,TGTGCCATCAGTGAGTCAACAGGGAGCTCCTACGAGCAGTACTTC
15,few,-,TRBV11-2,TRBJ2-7,CASSLGTVISYEQYF,TGTGCCAGCAGCTTAGGGACAGTGATCTCCTACGAGCAGTACTTC
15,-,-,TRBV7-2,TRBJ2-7,CASSSNGGGGDEQYF,TGTGCCAGCAGCTCCAACGGGGGAGGCGGGGACGAGCAGTACTTC
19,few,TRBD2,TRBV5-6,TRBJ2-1,CASSPLWTSGGLLYNEQFF,TGTGCCAGCAGCCCATTGTGGACTAGCGGGGGGCTACTATACAATGAGCAGTTCTTC
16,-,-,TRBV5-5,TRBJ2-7,CASSRGGSGIFYEQYF,TGTGCCAGCAGCCGAGGAGGGTCAGGGATTTTCTACGAGCAGTACTTC
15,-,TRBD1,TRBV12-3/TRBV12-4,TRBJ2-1,CASRKTGTGVNEQFF,TGTGCCAGCAGGAAGACCGGGACAGGGGTTAATGAGCAGTTCTTC